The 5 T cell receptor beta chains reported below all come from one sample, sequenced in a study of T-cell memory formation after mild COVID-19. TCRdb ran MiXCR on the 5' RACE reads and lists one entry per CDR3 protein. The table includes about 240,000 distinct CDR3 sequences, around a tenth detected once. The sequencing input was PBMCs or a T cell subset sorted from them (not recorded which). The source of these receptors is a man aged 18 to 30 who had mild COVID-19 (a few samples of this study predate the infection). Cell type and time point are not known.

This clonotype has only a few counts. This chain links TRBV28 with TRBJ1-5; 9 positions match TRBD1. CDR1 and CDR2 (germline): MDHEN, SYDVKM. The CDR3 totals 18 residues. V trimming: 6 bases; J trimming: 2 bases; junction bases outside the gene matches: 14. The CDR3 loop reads CASRHRDRVRSGNQPQHF. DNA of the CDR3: TGTGCCAGCAGACACCGGGACAGGGTAAGAAGCGGCAATCAGCCCCAGCATTTT.

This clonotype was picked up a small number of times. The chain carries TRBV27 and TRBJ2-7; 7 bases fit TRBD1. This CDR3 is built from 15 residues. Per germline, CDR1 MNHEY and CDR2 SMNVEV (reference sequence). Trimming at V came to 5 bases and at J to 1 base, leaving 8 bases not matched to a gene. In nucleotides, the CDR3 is TGTGCCAGCAGTCGAAGAGCACAGGGGTCCTACGAGCAGTACTTC. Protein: CASSRRAQGSYEQYF.

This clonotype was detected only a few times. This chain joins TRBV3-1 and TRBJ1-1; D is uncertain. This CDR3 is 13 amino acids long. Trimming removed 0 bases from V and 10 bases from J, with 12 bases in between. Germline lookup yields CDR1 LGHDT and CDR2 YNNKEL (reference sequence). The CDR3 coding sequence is TGTGCCAGCAGCCAAGAGGGAGGGCGGGGAGCTTTCTTT. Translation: CASSQEGGRGAFF.

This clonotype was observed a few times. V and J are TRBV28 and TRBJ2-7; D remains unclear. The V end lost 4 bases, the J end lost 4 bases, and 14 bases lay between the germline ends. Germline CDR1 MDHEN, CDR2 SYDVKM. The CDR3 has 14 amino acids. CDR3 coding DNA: TGTGCCAGCAGTTATGTCCGGGTTTCGTACGAGCAGTACTTC. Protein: CASSYVRVSYEQYF.

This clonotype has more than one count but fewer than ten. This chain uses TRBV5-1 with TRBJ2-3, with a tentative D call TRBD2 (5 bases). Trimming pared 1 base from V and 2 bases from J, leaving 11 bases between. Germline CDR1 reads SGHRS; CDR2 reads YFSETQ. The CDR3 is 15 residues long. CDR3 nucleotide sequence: TGCGCCAGCAGCTTGTCGGACTTCTTCACAGATACGCAGTATTTT. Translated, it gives CASSLSDFFTDTQYF.